The 28 T cell receptor beta chains in this list originate from one sample, sequenced in a study of blood T cell repertoires in COVID-19. Using immunoSEQ multiplex PCR, the repertoire was profiled, and TCRdb retains in-frame clones only, with some absent. The data contain about 130,000 clones, over 75% of them singletons. The sequenced sample consisted of peripheral blood. The receptors originated from a man in his fifties or sixties with acute or convalescent COVID-19.

V and J are TRBV11-2 and TRBJ2-3; TRBD2 agrees at 9 bases. V shed 5 bases and J 1 base; nucleotides not matched to a gene: 7. CDR3 size: 16 residues. Germline CDR1 reads SGHAT; CDR2 reads FQNNGV. In DNA form, the CDR3 reads TGTGCCAGCAGCGTAAGACTAGCGGTAGGCACAGATACGCAGTATTTT. Residues: CASSVRLAVGTDTQYF.

The chain combines TRBV19 with TRBJ1-2; no clear D gene. Germline V CDR1 and CDR2: LNHDA, SQIVND (reference sequence). The CDR3 sequence is 14 residues long. V lost 4 bases and J 3 bases, leaving 12 bases between the germline ends. DNA for the CDR3: TGTGCCAGTAGTAGGTCTGCCGGTGACTATGGCTACACCTTC. Its protein is CASSRSAGDYGYTF.

This rearrangement joins TRBV6-2 or TRBV6-3 to TRBJ1-2, with a weak D call TRBD1 (5 bases). V was pared by 1 base and J by 4 bases, with 10 bases between. There are 14 residues in the CDR3. From germline, CDR1 is MNHEY and CDR2 SVGEGT. The CDR3 loop is CASSYYSGPYGYTF. The CDR3 region has the DNA TGTGCCAGCAGTTACTATTCAGGGCCCTATGGCTACACCTTC.

The rearrangement joins TRBV7-3 to TRBJ1-1; the D gene is possibly TRBD1 (6 bases). Germline-derived CDR1 and CDR2 are SGHTA and FQGTGA. With 0 bases removed from V and 4 bases from J, the gap between germline ends came to 9 bases. This CDR3 is 14 amino acids long. The chain's CDR3 is CASSLTAGATEAFF. CDR3 coding DNA: TGTGCCAGCAGCTTAACGGCAGGGGCCACTGAAGCTTTCTTT.

The chain combines TRBV2 with TRBJ2-3, with 15 bases aligning to TRBD2. The length of the CDR3 is 19 residues. Losses at the gene ends were 4 bases for V and 0 bases for J; bases not matched to a gene: 8. Germline CDR1 SNHLY, CDR2 FYNNEI. Here the CDR3 reads CASSAVGLAGGTSTDTQYF. Here the CDR3 DNA reads TGTGCCAGCAGTGCGGTGGGACTAGCGGGAGGAACTAGCACAGATACGCAGTATTTT.

The V gene is TRBV10-3, the J gene TRBJ2-1, with TRBD2 matching 7 bases. This CDR3 has 15 amino acids. Germline lookup yields CDR1 ENHRY and CDR2 SYGVKD. V was pared by 3 bases and J by 9 bases, with 11 bases of the junction left unmatched. CDR3 coding DNA: TGTGCCATCAGTGAAGGGGCGGGAGTTCTGCCTGAGCAGTTCTTC. It translates to CAISEGAGVLPEQFF.

The chain recombines TRBV18 with TRBJ2-2; D perhaps matches TRBD1 (5 bases). Germline CDR1 reads KGHSH; CDR2 reads LQKENI. Trimming cost V 6 bases and J 1 base, with 9 bases left between them. This CDR3 is 14 amino acids long. The CDR3 nucleotides read TGTGCCAGCTCCCTCGACAGGAACACCGGGGAGCTGTTTTTT. The encoded protein is CASSLDRNTGELFF.

The table lists this clone with a few counts. This rearrangement joins TRBV29-1 to TRBJ1-4; possibly TRBD1 for D (6 bases). Germline CDR1 and CDR2: SQVTM and ANQGSEA. Trimming removed 2 bases from V and 5 bases from J, with 18 bases in between. The CDR3 contains 16 residues. In nucleotides, the CDR3 is TGCAGCGTTGAATCCGGGACACACTTGGGCAATGAAAAACTGTTTTTT. Residues: CSVESGTHLGNEKLFF.

The chain joins TRBV7-9 to TRBJ2-1; D perhaps matches TRBD1 (5 bases). Looked up from germline, CDR1 is SEHNR and CDR2 is FQNEAQ (reference sequence). CDR3 size: 13 residues. V was pared by 4 bases and J by 8 bases, with 12 bases between. CDR3 nucleotides: TGTGCCAGCAGCTGGGGCGGCCGCCATGAGCAGTTCTTC. This translates into CASSWGGRHEQFF. The full variable domain, rest sourced from reference TRBV7-9 and TRBJ2-1, is DTGVSQNPRHKITKRGQNVTFRCDPISEHNRLYWYRQTLGQGPEFLTYFQNEAQLEKSRLLSDRFSAERPKGSFSTLEIQRTEQGDSAMYLCASSWGGRHEQFFGPGTRLTVL.

V gene TRBV29-1 combines with J gene TRBJ1-1, with D tentatively TRBD1 (6 bases). V dropped 5 bases and J dropped 10 bases, with 17 bases sitting between them. The CDR3 loop spans 12 amino acids. Germline V gene lookup returns CDR1 SQVTM and CDR2 ANQGSEA. This chain's CDR3 is CSVIRQDQRAFF. DNA of the CDR3: TGCAGCGTTATTCGACAGGACCAACGAGCTTTCTTT.

The chain uses TRBV3-1 (or the pseudogene TRBV3-2) and TRBJ2-5; 11 nucleotides match TRBD2. This CDR3 is built from 16 residues. With 1 base clipped from V and 4 bases from J, the junction kept 5 bases outside the gene matches. Germline lookup yields CDR1 LGHDT and CDR2 YNNKEL (reference sequence). The CDR3 sequence is CASSQGIAGGRETQYF. The CDR3 nucleotides are TGTGCCAGCAGCCAAGGGATAGCGGGAGGGAGAGAGACCCAGTACTTC.

V and J are TRBV7-6 and TRBJ1-1; TRBD1 aligns across 9 bases. CDR3 length equals 15 residues. The germline V gene encodes CDR1 SGHVS and CDR2 FNYEAQ. V was pared by 5 bases and J by 6 bases, with 10 bases of the junction left unmatched. This CDR3 reads CASSPNRGRGAEAFF. The DNA of the CDR3 is TGTGCCAGCAGCCCCAACAGGGGGCGGGGGGCTGAAGCTTTCTTT. Looking up the rest from reference TRBV7-6 and TRBJ1-1 gives the full variable domain: GAGVSQSPRYKVTKRGQDVALRCDPISGHVSLYWYRQALGQGPEFLTYFNYEAQQDKSGLPNDRFSAERPEGSISTLTIQRTEQRDSAMYRCASSPNRGRGAEAFFGQGTRLTVV.

In its sample, this clone was seen once. V gene TRBV5-1 combines with J gene TRBJ1-4, with D tentatively TRBD1 (5 bases). This CDR3 comprises 13 residues. CDR1 and CDR2 (germline): SGHRS, YFSETQ. Trimming stripped 5 bases from V and 1 base from J, with 6 bases between. CDR3 sequence reads: CASRRGTNEKLFF. The CDR3 bases are TGCGCCAGCAGAAGGGGAACTAATGAAAAACTGTTTTTT.

The chain combines TRBV29-1 with TRBJ2-2; 7 bases map to TRBD1. CDR3 length equals 15 residues. V lost 2 bases to trimming and J lost 1 base; unmatched junction nucleotides: 4. The germline V gene has CDR1 SQVTM and CDR2 ANQGSEA. CDR3 loop: CSVERQGLNTGELFF. The CDR3 coding sequence is TGCAGCGTTGAACGACAGGGCCTGAACACCGGGGAGCTGTTTTTT.

This chain connects TRBV28 to TRBJ1-2, with D perhaps matching TRBD1 (5 bases). V shed 4 bases and J shed 3 bases, with 9 bases lying between them. Germline V lookup: CDR1 MDHEN, CDR2 SYDVKM. The CDR3 spans 13 residues. As DNA, the CDR3 is TGTGCCAGCAGTTCGGGGGAATACTATGGCTACACCTTC. Protein: CASSSGEYYGYTF.

V is TRBV5-1 and J is TRBJ2-2; 7 bases line up with TRBD1. Germline values: CDR1 SGHRS, CDR2 YFSETQ. V shed 5 bases, J shed 6 bases, and the junction held 10 bases outside the gene matches. The CDR3 is made up of 15 amino acids. The CDR3 is CASRSLQTGPGELFF. Here the CDR3 DNA reads TGCGCCAGCAGATCCCTCCAGACAGGGCCCGGGGAGCTGTTTTTT.

J is TRBJ1-5 and V is TRBV7-9; TRBD1 aligns across 10 bases. The trim removed 5 bases at V and 2 bases at J, leaving 9 bases unmatched. Germline lookup yields CDR1 SEHNR and CDR2 FQNEAQ (reference sequence). The CDR3 extends over 17 amino acids. DNA of the CDR3: TGTGCCAGCAGCAGGGACAGGGGTATGGGAGGCAATCAGCCCCAGCATTTT. This gives the protein CASSRDRGMGGNQPQHF.

This chain connects TRBV14 to TRBJ1-2, with D unclear. V shed 3 bases and J shed 2 bases, with 7 bases lying between them. Germline CDR1 reads SGHDN; CDR2 reads FVKESK. This CDR3 is 13 amino acids long. As DNA, the CDR3 is TGTGCCAGCAGCCAGAGGTTCAACTATGGCTACACCTTC. Amino acid sequence: CASSQRFNYGYTF. Full variable domain (rest looked up from reference TRBV14 and TRBJ1-2): EAGVTQFPSHSVIEKGQTVTLRCDPISGHDNLYWYRRVMGKEIKFLLHFVKESKQDESGMPNNRFLAERTGGTYSTLKVQPAELEDSGVYFCASSQRFNYGYTFGSGTRLTVV.

The chain links TRBV11-3 to TRBJ2-1, with D possibly TRBD1 on 5 matching bases. The V gene's germline CDR1 is SGHNT and CDR2 YENEEA. This CDR3 has 14 amino acids. Trimming removed 4 bases at V and 9 bases at J, with 16 bases between. The CDR3 bases are TGTGCCAGCAGCTCAGACTGGCAGGGCGGTGAGCAGTTCTTC. It yields the protein CASSSDWQGGEQFF.

The chain is built from TRBV7-3 and TRBJ2-2; 8 bases are shared with TRBD1. Germline-derived CDR1 and CDR2 are SGHTA and FQGTGA. This CDR3 comprises 16 residues. With V trimmed by 1 base and J by 1 base, 2 bases remained unmatched. The CDR3 protein is CASSLIGTGNTGELFF. CDR3 nucleotide sequence: TGTGCCAGCAGCTTAATTGGGACAGGGAACACCGGGGAGCTGTTTTTT.

This chain links TRBV27 with TRBJ2-3, with TRBD1 matching over 9 bases. In germline, CDR1 is MNHEY, CDR2 SMNVEV (reference sequence). The junction had 9 bases not matched to a gene; V was cut back by 2 bases and J by 3 bases. The CDR3 is 17 amino acids. The CDR3 nucleotides are TGTGCCAGCAGTTTACTGGGGACAGGGTTAGGAACAGATACGCAGTATTTT. Its protein is CASSLLGTGLGTDTQYF.

The chain uses TRBV3-1 (or the pseudogene TRBV3-2) and TRBJ2-4; D may be TRBD2 (5 bases). The CDR3 totals 16 residues. The V and J ends lost 1 base and 8 bases respectively, with 18 bases between them. The germline CDR1 and CDR2 sequences are LGHDT and YNNKEL (reference sequence). The CDR3 here is CASSQVRSREVHIQYF. The CDR3 DNA reads as TGTGCCAGCAGCCAAGTCCGTTCCCGGGAAGTGCACATTCAGTACTTC.

This chain uses TRBV28 with TRBJ2-1, with D maybe TRBD1 (6 bases). V dropped 6 bases and J dropped 4 bases, with 13 bases sitting between them. Germline V gene lookup returns CDR1 MDHEN and CDR2 SYDVKM. This CDR3 contains 14 residues. CDR3 residues: CASSQGSLYNEQFF. The CDR3 DNA is TGTGCCAGCAGCCAGGGGTCCCTATACAATGAGCAGTTCTTC.

In its sample, this clone was seen once. This rearrangement joins TRBV30 to TRBJ2-7; 11 nucleotides align to TRBD2. Losses at the gene ends were 4 bases for V and 0 bases for J; bases not matched to a gene: 11. Looked up from germline, CDR1 is GTSNPN and CDR2 is SVGIG (reference sequence). CDR3 length: 17 amino acids. The CDR3 sequence: CAWTPGLAESSSYEQYF. In DNA, the CDR3 is TGTGCCTGGACCCCGGGACTAGCGGAGTCGAGCTCCTACGAGCAGTACTTC.

This clone came up a few times. The V gene is TRBV2, the J gene TRBJ1-2, with 7 nucleotides matching TRBD1. CDR1 and CDR2 (germline): SNHLY, FYNNEI. J gave up 5 bases and V 6 bases, and 3 bases lay outside the gene matches. This CDR3 comprises 12 residues. CDR3: CASRRTGYGYTF. The DNA for the CDR3 is TGTGCCAGCAGGCGGACAGGTTATGGCTACACCTTC.

The CDR3 sequence: CASSLGPGDSMNTEAFF. The CDR3 DNA reads as TGTGCCAGCAGCTTGGGGCCGGGGGACAGCATGAACACTGAAGCTTTCTTT. The rearrangement uses TRBV5-4 and TRBJ1-1; 7 bases agree with TRBD1. Germline CDR1 and CDR2: SGHNT and YYREEE (reference sequence). V shed 0 bases, J shed 0 bases, and the junction held 8 bases outside the gene matches. This CDR3 has 17 amino acids. The variable domain in full, completed from reference TRBV5-4 and TRBJ1-1, reads ETGVTQSPTHLIKTRGQQVTLRCSSQSGHNTVSWYQQALGQGPQFIFQYYREEENGRGNFPPRFSGLQFPNYSSELNVNALELDDSALYLCASSLGPGDSMNTEAFFGQGTRLTVV.

The rearrangement links TRBV2 to TRBJ1-1; 9 positions match TRBD1. The J segment lost 8 bases and the V segment lost 6 bases, leaving 10 bases of the junction unmatched. The CDR3 length is 14 residues. CDR1 is SNHLY and CDR2 is FYNNEI in the germline V gene. CDR3 sequence reads: CASRHRDRVREAFF. The CDR3, as DNA: TGTGCCAGCAGGCACCGGGACAGGGTAAGGGAAGCTTTCTTT.

The chain's CDR3 is CASNQLAGGIAGPYNEQFF. CDR3 coding DNA: TGTGCCAGCAACCAACTAGCGGGAGGGATTGCCGGGCCCTACAATGAGCAGTTCTTC. The chain joins TRBV27 to TRBJ2-1; 13 nucleotides agree with TRBD2. V trimming: 7 bases; J trimming: 2 bases; junction bases outside the gene matches: 14. The CDR3 spans 19 residues. Germline CDR1 is MNHEY and CDR2 is SMNVEV (reference sequence).